This entry is about one T cell receptor beta chain. Its antigen remains unknown. V was pared by 1 base and J by 1 base, with 16 bases between. Per germline, CDR1 SGHTA and CDR2 FQGTGA. This CDR3 comprises 17 residues. This entry comes from a study of cytomegalovirus exposure and HLA in healthy donors. Findings of the study overall: Generally TCR sequences proved uncommon, though certain public TCRs appeared in numerous donors.

Primers for the PCR totalled 60 Vbeta and 13 Jbeta. Profiling relied on immunoSEQ multiplex PCR, and the TCRdb table lists in-frame clones only, not all of them. The sample records about 200,000 clones, 65% to 80% being singletons. The sequenced sample consisted of PBMCs. This TCR was sampled from a man over 45 in good health and CMV-seronegative. The chain uses TRBV7-3 and TRBJ1-1; D gene ambiguous. The CDR3 DNA follows: TGTGCCAGCAGCTTAATCGGTGGTGGAGTAGGGAACACTGAAGCTTTCTTT. This encodes CASSLIGGGVGNTEAFF.